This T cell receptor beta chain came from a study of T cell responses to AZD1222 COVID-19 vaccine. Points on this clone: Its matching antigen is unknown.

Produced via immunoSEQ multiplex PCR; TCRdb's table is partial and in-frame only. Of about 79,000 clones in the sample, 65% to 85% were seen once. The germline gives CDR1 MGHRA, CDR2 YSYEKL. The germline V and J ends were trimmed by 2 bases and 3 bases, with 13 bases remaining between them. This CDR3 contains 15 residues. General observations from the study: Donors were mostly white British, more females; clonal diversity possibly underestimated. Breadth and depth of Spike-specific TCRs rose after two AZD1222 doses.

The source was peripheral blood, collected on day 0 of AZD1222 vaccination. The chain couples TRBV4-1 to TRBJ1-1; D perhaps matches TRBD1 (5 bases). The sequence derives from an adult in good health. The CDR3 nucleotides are TGCGCCAGCAGCCAAATGGGACCTATGGACACTGAAGCTTTCTTT. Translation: CASSQMGPMDTEAFF.